This is a list of T cell receptor beta chains from one sample in a study of PD-1 blockade in classical Hodgkin lymphoma. Here immunoSEQ multiplex PCR was the method, and the copy in TCRdb shows in-frame clones only, minus some. The sample has tens of thousands of clones, over 75% seen once. Source: peripheral blood mononuclear cells (PBMCs), taken before the fourth cycle of nivolumab. The origin of the receptors is a human donor with classical Hodgkin lymphoma. Each CDR3 is given with its conserved first and last residue.

TRBJ2-5	TRBV7-2	CASSLVITGHQETQYF
TRBJ1-1	TRBV6-5	CASSRGSEAFF
TRBJ2-7	TRBV19	CASSMALRGEQYF
TRBJ1-1	TRBV7-3	CASSLGAGGTEAFF
TRBJ1-1	TRBV7-9	CASSLETGFMGENTEAFF
TRBJ2-7	TRBV7-6	CASSPDRGRYMYEQYF
TRBJ2-7	TRBV9	CASSVGDRAYEQYF
TRBJ1-1	TRBV5-5	CASSPVSTEAFF
TRBJ2-2	TRBV6-6	CASHVGEAGELFF
TRBJ2-2	TRBV4-3	CASSQDPPGELFF
TRBJ1-1	TRBV7-8	CASSLGSDRTEAFF
TRBJ2-5	TRBV5-1	CASSIGAEETQYF
TRBJ2-2	TRBV7-7	CASSLGNKNTGELFF
TRBJ2-7	TRBV7-8	CASSFRTSGGVYEQYF
TRBJ1-1	TRBV12-5	CASGLKGSTEAFF
TRBJ1-2	TRBV11-2	CASSNIATGFNYGYTF
TRBJ2-1	TRBV6-1	CASSRINEQFF
TRBJ1-6	TRBV27	CASSPSSTRGSPLHF
TRBJ2-3	TRBV7-2	CASSLDSGGVTQYF
TRBJ1-2	TRBV15	CATSRDAGGEYGYTF
TRBJ1-2	TRBV6-5	CAARGANYGYTF
TRBJ2-7	TRBV28	CASSAPGQTTYEQYF
TRBJ2-3	TRBV7-2	CASSLWTPPGGRTDTQYF
TRBJ1-5	TRBV28	CASSPGPNQPQHF
TRBJ1-1	TRBV5-4	CASSFLAGGRTEAFF
TRBJ1-1	TRBV9	CASSVAPISQGGTEAFF
TRBJ2-7	TRBV5-6	CASSSRLYEQYF
TRBJ2-4	TRBV27	CASSTFRSGGVYIQYF
TRBJ2-3	TRBV6-4	CASSESGLAGTDTQYF
TRBJ1-2	TRBV5-6	CASSSGGGLGVHGYTF
TRBJ1-4	TRBV6-5	CASSFDRRGELFF
TRBJ2-5	TRBV4-1	CASSQGVMETQYF
TRBJ1-2	TRBV13	CASTRTGGFVNYGYTF
TRBJ1-1	TRBV7-3	CASSLNAGGVAEAFF
TRBJ1-5	TRBV5-1	CASSLDLHQPQHF
TRBJ1-6	TRBV7-2	CASSSRSPGDSPLHF
TRBJ2-2	TRBV21-1	CASSKRISSENTGELFF
TRBJ2-3	TRBV6-5	CASSPDRGKDTQYF
TRBJ1-4	TRBV7-2	CASSFGPGEKLFF
TRBJ1-2	TRBV28	CASSLRRGYGYTF
TRBJ1-6	TRBV11-1	CASSHGSLVQSPLHF
TRBJ1-2	TRBV12-2	CASRLGFGYTF
TRBJ1-1	TRBV19	CASKMDMNTEAFF
TRBJ1-6	TRBV7-2	CASSLGAGAGLGYSPLHF
TRBJ1-3	TRBV7-8	CATGPVSGNTIYF